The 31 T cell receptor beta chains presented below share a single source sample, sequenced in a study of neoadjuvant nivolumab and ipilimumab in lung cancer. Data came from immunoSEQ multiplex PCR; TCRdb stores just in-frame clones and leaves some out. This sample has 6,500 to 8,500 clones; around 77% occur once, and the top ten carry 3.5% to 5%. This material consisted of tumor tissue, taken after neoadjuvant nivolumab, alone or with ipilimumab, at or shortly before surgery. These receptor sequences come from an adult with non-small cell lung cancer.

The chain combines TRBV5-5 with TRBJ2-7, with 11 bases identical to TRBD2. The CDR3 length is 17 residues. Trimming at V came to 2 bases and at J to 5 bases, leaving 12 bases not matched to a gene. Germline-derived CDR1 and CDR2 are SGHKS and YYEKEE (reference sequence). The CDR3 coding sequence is TGTGCCAGCAGCTTCCGGTTAGCGGGAGGGCCCGCCCACGAGCAGTACTTC. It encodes CASSFRLAGGPAHEQYF.

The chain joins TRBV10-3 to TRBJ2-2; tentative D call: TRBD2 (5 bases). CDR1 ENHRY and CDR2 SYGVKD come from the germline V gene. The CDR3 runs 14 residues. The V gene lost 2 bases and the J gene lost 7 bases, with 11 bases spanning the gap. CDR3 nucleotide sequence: TGTGCCATCAGTGAGCCGAGGGTGGACGGGGAGCTGTTTTTT. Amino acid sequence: CAISEPRVDGELFF.

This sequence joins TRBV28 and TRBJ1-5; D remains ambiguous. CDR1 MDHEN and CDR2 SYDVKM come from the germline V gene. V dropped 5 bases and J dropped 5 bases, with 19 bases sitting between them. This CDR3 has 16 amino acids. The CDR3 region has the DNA TGTGCCAGCAGTCCCCCGCGGAGGGTTCAGTATCAGCCCCAGCATTTT. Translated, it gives CASSPPRRVQYQPQHF.

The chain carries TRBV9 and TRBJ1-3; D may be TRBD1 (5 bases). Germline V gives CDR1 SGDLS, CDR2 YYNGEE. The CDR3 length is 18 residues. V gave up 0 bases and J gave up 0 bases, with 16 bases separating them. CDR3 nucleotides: TGTGCCAGCAGCGTAGGTGGGACTGCCGCACTCTCTGGAAACACCATATATTTT. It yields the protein CASSVGGTAALSGNTIYF.

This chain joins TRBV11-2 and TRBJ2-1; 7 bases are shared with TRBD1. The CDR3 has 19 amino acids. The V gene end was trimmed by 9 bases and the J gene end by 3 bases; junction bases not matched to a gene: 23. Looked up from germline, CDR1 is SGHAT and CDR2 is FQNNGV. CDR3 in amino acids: CASSALRMRTGWDYNEQFF. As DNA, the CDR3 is TGTGCCAGTAGCGCGCTTCGTATGAGGACAGGCTGGGACTACAATGAGCAGTTCTTC.

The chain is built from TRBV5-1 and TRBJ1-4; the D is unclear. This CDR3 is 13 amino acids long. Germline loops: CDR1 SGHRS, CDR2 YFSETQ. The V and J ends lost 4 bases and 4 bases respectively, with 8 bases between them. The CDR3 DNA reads TGCGCCAGCAGCCGAGATAGTAATGAAAAACTGTTTTTT. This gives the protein CASSRDSNEKLFF.

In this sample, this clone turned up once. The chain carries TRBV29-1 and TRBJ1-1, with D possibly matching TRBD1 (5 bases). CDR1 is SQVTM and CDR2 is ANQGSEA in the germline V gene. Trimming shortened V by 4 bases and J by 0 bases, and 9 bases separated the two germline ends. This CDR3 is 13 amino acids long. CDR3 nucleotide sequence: TGCAGCGTTGGCGACAGCTTGAACACTGAAGCTTTCTTT. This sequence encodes CSVGDSLNTEAFF. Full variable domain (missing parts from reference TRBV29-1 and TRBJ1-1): SAVISQKPSRDICQRGTSLTIQCQVDSQVTMMFWYRQQPGQSLTLIATANQGSEATYESGFVIDKFPISRPNLTFSTLTVSNMSPEDSSIYLCSVGDSLNTEAFFGQGTRLTVV.

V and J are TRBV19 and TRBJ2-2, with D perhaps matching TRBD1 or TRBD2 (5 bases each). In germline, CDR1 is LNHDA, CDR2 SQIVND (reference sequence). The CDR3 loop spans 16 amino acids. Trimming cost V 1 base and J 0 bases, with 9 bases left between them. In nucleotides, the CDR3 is TGTGCCAGTAGTATAGTTGGGGGTGCGAACACCGGGGAGCTGTTTTTT. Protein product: CASSIVGGANTGELFF.

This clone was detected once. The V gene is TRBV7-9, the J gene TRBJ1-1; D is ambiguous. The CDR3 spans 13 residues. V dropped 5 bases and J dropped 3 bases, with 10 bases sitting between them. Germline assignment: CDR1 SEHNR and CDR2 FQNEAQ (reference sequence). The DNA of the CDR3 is TGTGCCAGCAGCCGGCGAGACTACACTGAAGCTTTCTTT. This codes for CASSRRDYTEAFF.

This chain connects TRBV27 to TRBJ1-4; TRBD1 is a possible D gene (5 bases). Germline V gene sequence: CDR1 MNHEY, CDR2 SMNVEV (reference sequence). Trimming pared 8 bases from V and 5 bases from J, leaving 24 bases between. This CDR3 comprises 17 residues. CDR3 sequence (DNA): TGTGCCAGCGCTAGGGGTTGGATGGGACGGCAAAATGAAAAACTGTTTTTT. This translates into CASARGWMGRQNEKLFF.

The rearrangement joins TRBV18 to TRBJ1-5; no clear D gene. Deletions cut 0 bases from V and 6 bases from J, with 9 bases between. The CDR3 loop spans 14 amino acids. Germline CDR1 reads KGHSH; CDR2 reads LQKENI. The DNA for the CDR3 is TGTGCCAGCTCACCACCGCTTGACGGTCAGCCCCAGCATTTT. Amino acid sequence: CASSPPLDGQPQHF. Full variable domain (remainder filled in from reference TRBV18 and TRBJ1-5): NAGVMQNPRHLVRRRGQEARLRCSPMKGHSHVYWYRQLPEEGLKFMVYLQKENIIDESGMPKERFSAEFPKEGPSILRIQQVVRGDSAAYFCASSPPLDGQPQHFGDGTRLSIL.

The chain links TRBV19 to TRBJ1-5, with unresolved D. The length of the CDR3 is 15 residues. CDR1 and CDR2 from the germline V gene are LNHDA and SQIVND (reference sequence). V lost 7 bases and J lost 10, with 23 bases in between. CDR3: CASTPLGGPSFPQHF. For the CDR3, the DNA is TGTGCCAGTACTCCATTGGGTGGGCCGAGTTTTCCCCAGCATTTT.

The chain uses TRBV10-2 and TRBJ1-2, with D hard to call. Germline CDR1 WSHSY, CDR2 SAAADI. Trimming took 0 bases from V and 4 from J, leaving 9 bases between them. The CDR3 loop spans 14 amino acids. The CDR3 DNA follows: TGCGCCAGCAGTGAGTCCGGGCTGGGCTATGGCTACACCTTC. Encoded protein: CASSESGLGYGYTF.

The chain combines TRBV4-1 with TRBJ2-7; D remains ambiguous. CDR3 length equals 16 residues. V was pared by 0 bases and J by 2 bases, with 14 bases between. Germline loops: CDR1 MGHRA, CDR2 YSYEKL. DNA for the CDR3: TGCGCCAGCAGCCAAGAACCGGCGGCGGCAACCTACGAGCAGTACTTC. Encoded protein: CASSQEPAAATYEQYF.

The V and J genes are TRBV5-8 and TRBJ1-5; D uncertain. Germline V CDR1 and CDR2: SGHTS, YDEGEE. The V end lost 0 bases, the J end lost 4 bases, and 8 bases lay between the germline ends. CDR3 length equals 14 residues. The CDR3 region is CASSLGHPNQPQHF. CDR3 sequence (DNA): TGTGCCAGCAGCTTGGGTCACCCGAATCAGCCCCAGCATTTT.

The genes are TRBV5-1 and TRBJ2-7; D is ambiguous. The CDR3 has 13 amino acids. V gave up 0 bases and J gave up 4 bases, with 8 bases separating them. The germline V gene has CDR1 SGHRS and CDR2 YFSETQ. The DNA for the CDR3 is TGCGCCAGCAGCTTGGCCAGGTCGTACGAGCAGTACTTC. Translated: CASSLARSYEQYF.

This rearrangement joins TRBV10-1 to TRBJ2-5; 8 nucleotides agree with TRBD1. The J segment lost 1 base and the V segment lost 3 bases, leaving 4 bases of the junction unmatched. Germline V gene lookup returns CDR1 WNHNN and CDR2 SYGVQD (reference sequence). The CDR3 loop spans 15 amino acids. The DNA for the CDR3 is TGCGCCAGCAGTGAAACAGGGGGATCCCAAGAGACCCAGTACTTC. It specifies CASSETGGSQETQYF.

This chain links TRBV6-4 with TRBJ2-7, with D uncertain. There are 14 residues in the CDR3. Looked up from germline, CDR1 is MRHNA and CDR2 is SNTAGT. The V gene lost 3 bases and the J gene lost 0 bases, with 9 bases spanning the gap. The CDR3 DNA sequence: TGTGCCAGCAGTGAGAATGGCCACTCCTACGAGCAGTACTTC. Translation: CASSENGHSYEQYF.

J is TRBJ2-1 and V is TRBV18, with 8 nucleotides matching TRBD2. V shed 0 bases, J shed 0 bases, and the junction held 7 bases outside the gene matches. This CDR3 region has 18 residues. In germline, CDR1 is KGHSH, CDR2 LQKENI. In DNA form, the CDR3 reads TGTGCCAGCTCACCACCCTTCTCGGGAGGGATCTCCTACAATGAGCAGTTCTTC. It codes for CASSPPFSGGISYNEQFF.

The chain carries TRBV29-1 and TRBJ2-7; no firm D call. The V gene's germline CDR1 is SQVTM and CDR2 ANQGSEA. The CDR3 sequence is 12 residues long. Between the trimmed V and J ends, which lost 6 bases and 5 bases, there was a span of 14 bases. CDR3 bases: TGCAGCGTGGAAACGGGTTTCCACGAGCAGTACTTC. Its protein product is CSVETGFHEQYF.

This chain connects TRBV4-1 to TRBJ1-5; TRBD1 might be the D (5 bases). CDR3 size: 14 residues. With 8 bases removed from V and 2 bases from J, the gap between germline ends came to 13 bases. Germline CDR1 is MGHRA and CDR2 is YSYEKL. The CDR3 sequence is CASGDSGRNQPQHF. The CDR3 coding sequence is TGCGCCAGCGGCGACAGTGGACGCAATCAGCCCCAGCATTTT.

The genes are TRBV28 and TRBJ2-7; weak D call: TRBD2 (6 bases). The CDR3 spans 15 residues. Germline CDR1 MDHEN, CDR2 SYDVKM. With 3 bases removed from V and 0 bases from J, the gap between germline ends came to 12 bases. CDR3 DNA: TGTGCCAGCAGTTTTGGGGGGTTTAGCTCCTACGAGCAGTACTTC. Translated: CASSFGGFSSYEQYF. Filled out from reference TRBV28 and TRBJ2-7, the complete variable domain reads DVKVTQSSRYLVKRTGEKVFLECVQDMDHENMFWYRQDPGLGLRLIYFSYDVKMKEKGDIPEGYSVSREKKERFSLILESASTNQTSMYLCASSFGGFSSYEQYFGPGTRLTVT.

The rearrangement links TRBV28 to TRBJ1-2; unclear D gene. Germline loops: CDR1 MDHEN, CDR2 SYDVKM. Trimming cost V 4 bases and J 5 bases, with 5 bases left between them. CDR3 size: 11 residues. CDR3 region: CASSSDYGYTF. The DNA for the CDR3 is TGTGCCAGCAGTTCTGATTATGGCTACACCTTC.

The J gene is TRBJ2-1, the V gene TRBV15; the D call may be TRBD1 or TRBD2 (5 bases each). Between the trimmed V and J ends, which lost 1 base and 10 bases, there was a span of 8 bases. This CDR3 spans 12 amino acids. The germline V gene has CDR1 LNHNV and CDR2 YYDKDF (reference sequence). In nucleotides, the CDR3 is TGTGCCACCAGCAGAGCGGGGCGGGAGCAGTTCTTC. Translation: CATSRAGREQFF.

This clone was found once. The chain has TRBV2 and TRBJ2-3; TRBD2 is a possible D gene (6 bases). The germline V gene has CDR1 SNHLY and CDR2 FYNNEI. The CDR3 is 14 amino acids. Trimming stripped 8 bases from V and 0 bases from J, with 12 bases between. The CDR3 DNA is TGTGCCAGCGGGACCAGCGGGAGCACAGATACGCAGTATTTT. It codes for CASGTSGSTDTQYF. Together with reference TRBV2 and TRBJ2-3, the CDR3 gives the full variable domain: EPEVTQTPSHQVTQMGQEVILRCVPISNHLYFYWYRQILGQKVEFLVSFYNNEISEKSEIFDDQFSVERPDGSNFTLKIRSTKLEDSAMYFCASGTSGSTDTQYFGPGTRLTVL.

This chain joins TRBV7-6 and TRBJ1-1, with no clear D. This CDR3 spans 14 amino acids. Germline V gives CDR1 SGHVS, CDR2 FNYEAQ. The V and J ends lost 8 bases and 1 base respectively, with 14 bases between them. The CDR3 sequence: CASSYSPGNTEAFF. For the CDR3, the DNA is TGTGCCAGCTCCTACTCCCCAGGGAACACTGAAGCTTTCTTT.

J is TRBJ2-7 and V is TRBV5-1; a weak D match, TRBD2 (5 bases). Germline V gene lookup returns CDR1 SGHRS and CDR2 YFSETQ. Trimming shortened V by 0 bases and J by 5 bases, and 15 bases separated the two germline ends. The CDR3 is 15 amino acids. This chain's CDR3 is CASSLDPSGLNEQYF. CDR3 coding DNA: TGCGCCAGCAGCTTGGATCCCAGCGGCCTAAACGAGCAGTACTTC.

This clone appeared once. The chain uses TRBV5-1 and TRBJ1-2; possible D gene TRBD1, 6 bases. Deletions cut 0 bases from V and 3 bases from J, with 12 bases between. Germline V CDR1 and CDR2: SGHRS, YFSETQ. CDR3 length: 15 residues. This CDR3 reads CASSLEPPGDYGYTF. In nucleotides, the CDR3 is TGCGCCAGCAGCTTGGAGCCACCAGGGGACTATGGCTACACCTTC.

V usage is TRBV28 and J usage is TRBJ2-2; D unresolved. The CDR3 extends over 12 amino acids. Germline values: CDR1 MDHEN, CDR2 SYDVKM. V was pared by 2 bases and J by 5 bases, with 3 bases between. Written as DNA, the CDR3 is TGTGCCAGCAGTTTACAAACCGGGGAGCTGTTTTTT. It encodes CASSLQTGELFF.

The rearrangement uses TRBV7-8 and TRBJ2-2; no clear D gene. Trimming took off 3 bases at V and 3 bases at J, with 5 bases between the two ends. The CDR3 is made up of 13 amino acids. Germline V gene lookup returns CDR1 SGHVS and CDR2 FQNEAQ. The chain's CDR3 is CASSFRDTGELFF. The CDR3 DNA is TGTGCCAGCAGCTTTCGAGACACCGGGGAGCTGTTTTTT.

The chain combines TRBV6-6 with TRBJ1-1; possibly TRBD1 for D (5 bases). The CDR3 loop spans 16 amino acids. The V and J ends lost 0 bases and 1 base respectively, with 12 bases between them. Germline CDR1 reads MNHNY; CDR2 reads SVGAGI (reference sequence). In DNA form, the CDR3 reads TGTGCCAGCAGTTACTCCTCGGGGGGAGCGAACACTGAAGCTTTCTTT. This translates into CASSYSSGGANTEAFF.